This entry lists 25 T cell receptor beta chains sequenced from one sample in a study of T cell repertoires in cytomegalovirus infection. Their target antigens are unknown. A single record per CDR3 protein comes from TCRdb applying MiXCR to the reads. The data show some 920,000 distinct CDR3 sequences, around 31% seen once. Sequencing used cultured CD8+ T cells from PBMCs, obtained from culture after CMV antigen stimulation. These receptors all come from a human donor in good health (CMV status not recorded). Some clones in this sample may be carry-over from other donors' samples.

The V gene is TRBV4-2, the J gene TRBJ1-2, with D possibly being TRBD1 (5 bases). Germline V gene data show CDR1 as LGHNA and CDR2 as YNFKEQ. V was clipped by 4 bases and J by 7 bases, with 13 bases between them. The CDR3 loop spans 13 amino acids. CDR3 nucleotide sequence: TGTGCCAGCAGCCCGACAGCAATTAGTGGCTACACCTTC. It encodes CASSPTAISGYTF.

Only a few counts were recorded for this clonotype. The gene calls are TRBV6-1 and TRBJ2-7, with TRBD1 identical over 7 bases. Germline trimming cut 2 bases from V and 5 bases from J; bases unmatched to any gene: 3. Germline assignment: CDR1 MNHNS and CDR2 SASEGT. The CDR3 is 13 amino acids. CDR3 sequence (DNA): TGTGCCAGCAGTGAATTGGACAGGAACGAGCAGTACGTC. Encoded protein: CASSELDRNEQYV.

This sequence joins TRBV7-8 and TRBJ2-3; D is perhaps TRBD2 (6 bases). Per germline, CDR1 SGHVS and CDR2 FQNEAQ. V was shortened by 5 bases and J by 5 bases, with 23 bases between the two germline ends. This CDR3 region has 17 residues. The CDR3 loop reads CASSPPSVTVPGDTQYF. Written as DNA, the CDR3 is TGTGCCAGCAGCCCGCCTAGCGTGACGGTTCCAGGAGATACGCAGTATTTT.

The V gene is TRBV2, the J gene TRBJ2-7; D ambiguous. The CDR3 is 12 residues long. Germline-derived CDR1 and CDR2 are SNHLY and FYNNEI. Trimming cost V 4 bases and J 3 bases, with 7 bases left between them. CDR3: CASSVIYYEQYF. The CDR3 coding sequence is TGTGCCAGCAGTGTCATCTACTACGAGCAGTACTTC.

The rearrangement uses TRBV29-1 and TRBJ2-5; D not certain. The CDR3 length is 15 residues. V lost 2 bases and J 2 bases, leaving 15 bases between the germline ends. Per the germline V gene, CDR1 is SQVTM and CDR2 is ANQGSEA. The CDR3 DNA is TGCAGCGTTGAATTGACCACAGAAAGTCAAGAGACCCAGTACTTC. Protein sequence: CSVELTTESQETQYF.

This clonotype was picked up a small number of times. The chain uses TRBV7-8 and TRBJ2-5; 8 nucleotides agree with TRBD2. The CDR3 has 16 residues. After removal of 0 bases from V and 3 bases from J, the junction contained 6 bases not matched to a gene. CDR1 and CDR2 from the germline V gene are SGHVS and FQNEAQ. DNA for the CDR3: TGTGCCAGCAGCTTAGCCGGGAGGGTGGATGAAGAGACCCAGTACTTC. Protein: CASSLAGRVDEETQYF.

The rearrangement joins TRBV20-1 to TRBJ2-5, with 9 positions matching TRBD2. Trimming removed 2 bases from V and 5 bases from J; junction bases left unmatched: 6. The CDR3 consists of 14 residues. Germline CDR1 and CDR2: DFQATT and SNEGSKA (reference sequence). CDR3 nucleotide sequence: TGCAGTGCTAGAAGGCGGGGGGGCAGTGAGACCCAGTACTTC. Translating gives CSARRRGGSETQYF.

The chain links TRBV27 to TRBJ2-1; no firm D call. The germline V gene encodes CDR1 MNHEY and CDR2 SMNVEV (reference sequence). V was shortened by 8 bases and J by 0 bases, with 8 bases between the two germline ends. CDR3 length: 13 residues. CDR3 DNA: TGTGCCAGCCGGTGGAGCTCCTACAATGAGCAGTTCTTC. Its protein product is CASRWSSYNEQFF.

This chain connects TRBV4-3 to TRBJ2-3; D unresolved. Germline assignment: CDR1 LGHNA and CDR2 YSLEER. The CDR3 is 15 residues long. V was clipped by 1 base and J by 2 bases, with 10 bases between them. CDR3 region: CASSQGKRFTDTQYF. For the CDR3, the DNA is TGCGCCAGCAGCCAAGGAAAAAGGTTCACAGATACGCAGTATTTT.

In this sample, this clonotype turned up a few times. The chain uses TRBV7-2 and TRBJ2-3, with a weak D call TRBD2 (6 bases). The CDR3 contains 19 residues. V was pared by 2 bases and J by 4 bases, with 25 bases between. In germline, CDR1 is SGHTA, CDR2 FQGNSA. CDR3 sequence: CASSLSREASRYGADTQYF. As DNA, the CDR3 is TGTGCCAGCAGCTTATCGAGGGAGGCCTCCCGCTATGGCGCAGATACGCAGTATTTT.

In its sample, this clonotype was seen a few times. The J gene is TRBJ2-5, the V gene TRBV6-1; weak D call: TRBD1 (5 bases). Germline CDR1 is MNHNS and CDR2 is SASEGT. CDR3 length equals 18 residues. V gave up 6 bases and J gave up 2 bases, with 25 bases separating them. The CDR3 sequence is CASSPFLGHQDLQETQYF. In DNA form, the CDR3 reads TGTGCCAGCAGCCCCTTTTTGGGGCACCAGGACCTACAAGAGACCCAGTACTTC.

This clonotype was seen only a few times. The V gene is TRBV10-3, the J gene TRBJ2-7; 8 nucleotides align to TRBD1. The CDR3 covers 15 residues. Germline V CDR1 and CDR2: ENHRY, SYGVKD. J gave up 0 bases and V 3 bases, and 4 bases lay outside the gene matches. The CDR3: CAISDPGTGSYEQYV. CDR3 DNA sequence: TGTGCCATCAGTGACCCCGGGACAGGCTCCTACGAGCAGTACGTC.

Points on this clonotype: At one of its ends the junction is not consistent with the germline gene, which may arise from a read error. The chain joins TRBV7-6 to TRBJ1-1; D remains ambiguous. Germline CDR1 and CDR2: SGHVS and FNYEAQ. This CDR3 is built from 15 residues. The CDR3 nucleotides are TGTGCCGGCAGCTCACAACCTGCAGCAAACACTGAAGCTTTCTTT. Translated, it gives CAGSSQPAANTEAFF.

This clonotype was observed at least ten times. This rearrangement joins TRBV7-2 to TRBJ2-1, with 7 bases identical to TRBD1. The germline V gene has CDR1 SGHTA and CDR2 FQGNSA. The CDR3 runs to 20 residues. V lost 5 bases to trimming and J lost 6 bases; unmatched junction nucleotides: 25. The CDR3 loop reads CASSPPPGTATLGVLNEQFF. DNA for the CDR3: TGTGCCAGCAGCCCCCCCCCCGGGACAGCGACCCTAGGGGTACTCAATGAGCAGTTCTTC. Complete variable domain (other parts from reference TRBV7-2 and TRBJ2-1): GAGVSQSPSNKVTEKGKDVELRCDPISGHTALYWYRQSLGQGLEFLIYFQGNSAPDKSGLPSDRFSAERTGGSVSTLTIQRTQQEDSAVYLCASSPPPGTATLGVLNEQFFGPGTRLTVL.

The genes are TRBV18 and TRBJ2-7; no clear D gene. V was clipped by 2 bases and J by 3 bases, with 5 bases between them. The CDR3 is 12 residues long. The germline V gene encodes CDR1 KGHSH and CDR2 LQKENI. In nucleotides, the CDR3 is TGTGCCAGCTCACCATCCGACTACGAGCAGTACTTC. This sequence encodes CASSPSDYEQYF.

The genes are TRBV12-3 or TRBV12-4 and TRBJ2-3, with 10 bases identical to TRBD1. This CDR3 has 15 residues. With V trimmed by 6 bases and J by 6 bases, 9 bases remained unmatched. CDR3 loop: CASRTSGTGEDTQYF. The CDR3 bases are TGTGCCAGCAGAACGTCCGGGACAGGGGAGGATACGCAGTATTTT.

The table lists this clonotype with many counts. V gene TRBV7-9 combines with J gene TRBJ2-1; D is unresolved. The CDR3 covers 13 residues. V was pared by 1 base and J by 7 bases, with 8 bases between. Germline V CDR1 and CDR2: SEHNR, FQNEAQ (reference sequence). CDR3 DNA sequence: TGTGCCAGCAGCTTAGGGGGTGGGAATGAGCAGTTCTTC. Its translation is CASSLGGGNEQFF.

On this clonotype itself: A read error may account for a junction end that differs from germline. The genes are TRBV7-6 and TRBJ2-1; D possibly uses TRBD1 or TRBD2 (7 bases each). This CDR3 spans 14 amino acids. Germline-derived CDR1 and CDR2 are SGHVS and FNYEAQ. In DNA, the CDR3 is TGTGTCAGCAGCACCAGACAGGGAGGGAATGAGCAGTTCTTC. This codes for CVSSTRQGGNEQFF.

As to this clonotype: A much larger clone sits a single nucleotide away, making a read error possible. The gene calls are TRBV4-1 and TRBJ1-2; D ambiguous. The CDR3 consists of 15 residues. CDR1 is MGHRA and CDR2 is YSYEKL in the germline V gene. V shed 2 bases and J shed 2 bases, with 12 bases lying between them. The CDR3 DNA is TGCGCCAGCAGCCAATGGGTACAGCCAAACTATGGCTACACCTTC. Protein product: CASSQWVQPNYGYTF.

The chain joins TRBV6-6 to TRBJ1-1; D is unresolved. Trimming pared 0 bases from V and 4 bases from J, leaving 6 bases between. Germline V lookup: CDR1 MNHNY, CDR2 SVGAGI (reference sequence). This CDR3 is built from 13 residues. The CDR3 region has the DNA TGTGCCAGCAGTTACTCTGCGTTCACTGAAGCTTTCTTT. Residues: CASSYSAFTEAFF.

The chain recombines TRBV24-1 with TRBJ2-2; the D gene is possibly TRBD1 (6 bases). V was cut by 1 base and J by 6 bases, with 11 bases left in between. The CDR3 covers 15 residues. CDR1 KGHDR and CDR2 SFDVKD come from the germline V gene. In DNA form, the CDR3 reads TGTGCCACCAGTGATTTCAGGGGAAGCGCCGGGGAGCTGTTTTTT. Amino acids: CATSDFRGSAGELFF.

This clonotype showed up just a few times. The V call is TRBV5-5, the J call TRBJ1-1, with D tentatively TRBD1 (5 bases). The ends were cut back, 0 bases at V and 0 bases at J, with 9 bases in the middle. The CDR3 totals 15 residues. Germline assignment: CDR1 SGHKS and CDR2 YYEKEE (reference sequence). CDR3 protein: CASSLVDSLNTEAFF. Here the CDR3 DNA reads TGTGCCAGCAGCTTGGTCGACAGTCTGAACACTGAAGCTTTCTTT. Supplemented by reference TRBV5-5 and TRBJ1-1, the full variable domain reads DAGVTQSPTHLIKTRGQQVTLRCSPISGHKSVSWYQQVLGQGPQFIFQYYEKEERGRGNFPDRFSARQFPNYSSELNVNALLLGDSALYLCASSLVDSLNTEAFFGQGTRLTVV.

This clonotype has only a few counts. V usage is TRBV5-5 and J usage is TRBJ1-1; 8 nucleotides align to TRBD1. Germline V gives CDR1 SGHKS, CDR2 YYEKEE (reference sequence). The CDR3 is 13 amino acids. The V gene end was trimmed by 5 bases and the J gene end by 5 bases; junction bases not matched to a gene: 5. The CDR3: CASRFQGATEAFF. Here the CDR3 DNA reads TGTGCCAGCAGGTTTCAGGGGGCGACTGAAGCTTTCTTT.

This clonotype was recorded many times. The chain couples TRBV7-2 to TRBJ2-1, with TRBD2 matching over 7 bases. The germline CDR1 and CDR2 sequences are SGHTA and FQGNSA. The CDR3 consists of 14 residues. The trim removed 5 bases at V and 5 bases at J, leaving 6 bases unmatched. CDR3 DNA sequence: TGTGCCAGCAGCGACCCGGGACTACACAATGAGCAGTTCTTC. As protein: CASSDPGLHNEQFF.

The count of this clonotype is one. V usage is TRBV7-2 and J usage is TRBJ1-5; D might be TRBD1 (5 bases). Germline V gene sequence: CDR1 SGHTA, CDR2 FQGNSA. This CDR3 has 15 residues. The germline V and J ends were trimmed by 1 base and 5 bases, with 12 bases remaining between them. CDR3 protein: CASSLDQGLDQPQHF. CDR3 nucleotide sequence: TGTGCCAGCAGCTTAGACCAGGGATTAGATCAGCCCCAGCATTTT.